Listed below are T cell receptor beta chains from one sample, sequenced in a study of T cell repertoires in cytomegalovirus infection. MiXCR, applied by TCRdb to the reads, yields one record per CDR3 protein. The table has 200,000 to 300,000 distinct CDR3 sequences, about 7% seen once. Sample: PBMCs. All receptors derive from a human donor in good health (CMV status not recorded). Some clones in this sample may be carry-over from other donors' samples. CDR3s include the opening cysteine and the closing phenylalanine or tryptophan. A D gene is named only where the DNA matches it firmly. Clone size is shown for a subset of rows, as once, few, many or a class of expanded clone.

j_call cdr3_length v_call clone_size d_call cdr3_aa cdr3_nt
TRBJ1-1 15 TRBV5-1 NA TRBD1 CASSLLAGGNTEAFF TGCGCCAGCAGCTTGTTGGCAGGGGGGAACACTGAAGCTTTCTTT
TRBJ2-3 14 TRBV12-3/TRBV12-4 many NA CASSRLQRTDTQYF TGTGCCAGCAGCCGATTGCAGCGCACAGATACGCAGTATTTT
TRBJ1-1 14 TRBV7-8 many NA CASSPGHPNTEAFF TGTGCCAGCAGCCCGGGACACCCGAACACTGAAGCTTTCTTT
TRBJ1-5 13 TRBV7-2 many NA CASRQAINQPQHF TGTGCCAGCAGACAGGCAATCAATCAGCCCCAGCATTTT
TRBJ1-1 12 TRBV29-1 many NA CSVGDLNTEAFF TGCAGCGTTGGGGACCTGAACACTGAAGCTTTCTTT
TRBJ2-7 15 TRBV7-6 many NA CASSTGRGWTYEQYF TGTGCCAGCAGCACAGGGCGGGGGTGGACCTACGAGCAGTACTTC
TRBJ1-5 16 TRBV12-3/TRBV12-4 many TRBD1 CASSASGGSGNQPQHF TGTGCCAGCAGTGCCTCAGGGGGATCGGGCAATCAGCCCCAGCATTTT
TRBJ1-1 16 TRBV6-5 many TRBD1 CASSYAGQGGGTEAFF TGTGCCAGCAGTTACGCTGGACAGGGGGGCGGCACTGAAGCTTTCTTT
TRBJ1-1 13 TRBV20-1 many NA CSAEGTVNTEAFF TGCAGTGCTGAAGGGACGGTGAACACTGAAGCTTTCTTT
TRBJ1-3 12 TRBV7-2 many NA CASSLSGNTIYF TGTGCCAGCAGCTTAAGTGGAAACACCATATATTTT
TRBJ2-5 14 TRBV28 many NA CASSAGGVKETQYF TGTGCCAGCAGCGCCGGAGGGGTGAAAGAGACCCAGTACTTC
TRBJ2-1 14 TRBV11-2 many NA CASGPGLLYNEQFF TGTGCCAGCGGACCGGGACTCCTCTACAATGAGCAGTTCTTC
TRBJ1-1 14 TRBV12-3/TRBV12-4 many NA CASSLAGSNTEAFF TGTGCCAGCAGTTTAGCCGGCTCGAACACTGAAGCTTTCTTT
TRBJ2-3 17 TRBV7-9 many TRBD2 CASSPGLAGTLTDTQYF TGTGCCAGCAGCCCCGGACTAGCGGGGACTCTAACAGATACGCAGTATTTT